The clone carrying this TCR beta chain was recorded a few times. This sample stems from a study of blood T cells in healthy people across ages. The second PCR ran roughly 6 to 11 cycles with a sample-barcoded 5' primer and J-beta primers. Each CDR3 protein gets one entry after TCRdb re-called the 5' RACE reads with MiXCR. This table holds 780,000 or so distinct CDR3 sequences, roughly 56% found once. V was clipped by 0 bases and J by 1 base, with 9 bases between them. The CDR3 loop spans 15 amino acids. Per the germline V gene, CDR1 is LGHNA and CDR2 is YSLEER. This clonotype was sampled from a man aged 40-55 years in good health. The V call is TRBV4-3, the J call TRBJ2-5; D not resolved. What was sequenced was blood. This CDR3 reads CASSQDRGSQETQYF. As DNA, the CDR3 is TGCGCCAGCAGCCAAGATCGTGGCAGCCAAGAGACCCAGTACTTC.